The 30 T cell receptor beta chains presented below share a single source sample, sequenced in a study of T cell responses to AZD1222 COVID-19 vaccine. Profiled with immunoSEQ multiplex PCR; TCRdb holds only in-frame clones, not every one. The table has 100,000 or so clones, 88% seen once. Source: peripheral blood, taken on day 0 of AZD1222 vaccination. The source is an adult in good health.

The chain links TRBV4-1 to TRBJ2-1; TRBD1 is a possible D gene (6 bases). Germline values: CDR1 MGHRA, CDR2 YSYEKL. The CDR3 sequence is 15 residues long. The germline V and J ends were trimmed by 3 bases and 12 bases, with 21 bases remaining between them. CDR3 coding DNA: TGCGCCAGCAGCCATTCTAATGGACCGGGACAAGGGCAGTTCTTC. Translating gives CASSHSNGPGQGQFF.

This sequence joins TRBV7-9 and TRBJ1-1; D gene ambiguous. Germline loops: CDR1 SEHNR, CDR2 FQNEAQ (reference sequence). The V end was cut by 1 base, the J end by 7 bases, with 13 bases between. The CDR3 totals 14 residues. In DNA form, the CDR3 reads TGTGCCAGCAGCTTAGGAGGAGTGGAAGTTGAAGCTTTCTTT. Protein sequence: CASSLGGVEVEAFF.

This clone was observed once. This chain joins TRBV24-1 and TRBJ2-3; D tentatively fits TRBD1 or TRBD2 (5 bases each). The CDR3 extends over 14 amino acids. Looked up from germline, CDR1 is KGHDR and CDR2 is SFDVKD. Trimming removed 4 bases at V and 1 base at J, with 8 bases between. The CDR3 DNA sequence: TGTGCCACCAGTGACCGGGACCGCACAGATACGCAGTATTTT. Its translation: CATSDRDRTDTQYF.

This chain connects TRBV6-5 to TRBJ1-5; TRBD1 might be the D (5 bases). Germline CDR1 is MNHEY and CDR2 is SVGAGI. The CDR3 spans 13 residues. V shed 6 bases and J shed 7 bases, with 13 bases lying between them. The CDR3 loop reads CASSRGGGQPQHF. CDR3 nucleotide sequence: TGTGCCAGCAGCCGGGGCGGAGGCCAGCCCCAGCATTTT.

The chain is built from TRBV5-6 and TRBJ1-1; 7 bases align to TRBD1. The CDR3 runs to 14 residues. The V segment lost 4 bases and the J segment 4 bases; nucleotides outside the gene matches: 7. From germline, CDR1 is SGHDT and CDR2 YYEEEE. CDR3 residues: CASSLTDRATEAFF. CDR3 sequence (DNA): TGTGCCAGCAGCCTTACCGACAGGGCCACTGAAGCTTTCTTT.

V is TRBV5-1 and J is TRBJ2-5, with a tentative D call TRBD1 (5 bases). The germline V and J ends were trimmed by 2 bases and 1 base, with 9 bases remaining between them. The germline V gene has CDR1 SGHRS and CDR2 YFSETQ. There are 14 residues in the CDR3. The CDR3 reads CASSLRQTQETQYF. The CDR3 DNA reads as TGCGCCAGCAGCTTAAGACAGACCCAAGAGACCCAGTACTTC.

The chain has TRBV19 and TRBJ1-2; D not resolved. The germline gives CDR1 LNHDA, CDR2 SQIVND (reference sequence). The CDR3 sequence is 13 residues long. V was cut by 3 bases and J by 5 bases, with 10 bases left in between. The CDR3, as DNA: TGTGCCAGTAGTATTAAGGGTTGGTATGGCTACACCTTC. This gives the protein CASSIKGWYGYTF.

V is TRBV7-9 and J is TRBJ1-2; possible D gene TRBD1, 6 bases. This CDR3 spans 14 amino acids. Looked up from germline, CDR1 is SEHNR and CDR2 is FQNEAQ (reference sequence). V lost 3 bases and J 4 bases, leaving 12 bases between the germline ends. This CDR3 is CASSFVTGFYGYTF. Here the CDR3 DNA reads TGTGCCAGCAGCTTTGTCACAGGGTTCTATGGCTACACCTTC.

The chain recombines TRBV2 with TRBJ1-5, with a tentative D call TRBD1 (5 bases). The germline V gene has CDR1 SNHLY and CDR2 FYNNEI. Deletions cut 6 bases from V and 0 bases from J, with 9 bases between. This CDR3 has 14 amino acids. In DNA form, the CDR3 reads TGTGCCAGCAGGCCAGGGCTTAGCAATCAGCCCCAGCATTTT. Protein sequence: CASRPGLSNQPQHF.

The chain is built from TRBV5-4 and TRBJ2-3; 7 nucleotides agree with TRBD1. The CDR3 is 15 amino acids. CDR1 and CDR2 (germline): SGHNT, YYREEE (reference sequence). V gave up 0 bases and J gave up 4 bases; unmatched junction bases: 5. Here the CDR3 reads CASSLGGQIPDTQYF. As DNA, the CDR3 is TGTGCCAGCAGCTTGGGGGGACAGATCCCAGATACGCAGTATTTT.

CDR3 residues: CASSPERNQPQHF. CDR3 sequence (DNA): TGTGCCAGCTCACCAGAGCGCAATCAGCCCCAGCATTTT. The V call is TRBV18, the J call TRBJ1-5, with unresolved D. The CDR3 extends over 13 amino acids. CDR1 is KGHSH, CDR2 LQKENI, per germline. Trimming pared 2 bases from V and 2 bases from J, leaving 4 bases between. Drawing the rest from reference TRBV18 and TRBJ1-5, the complete variable domain is NAGVMQNPRHLVRRRGQEARLRCSPMKGHSHVYWYRQLPEEGLKFMVYLQKENIIDESGMPKERFSAEFPKEGPSILRIQQVVRGDSAAYFCASSPERNQPQHFGDGTRLSIL.

This chain joins TRBV7-8 and TRBJ1-1; D is unclear. The CDR3 covers 15 residues. Germline V gene lookup returns CDR1 SGHVS and CDR2 FQNEAQ. With 2 bases removed from V and 6 bases from J, the gap between germline ends came to 16 bases. This chain's CDR3 is CASSLISNPRAEAFF. The CDR3 DNA sequence: TGTGCCAGCAGCTTAATTTCCAATCCAAGGGCTGAAGCTTTCTTT.

This chain uses TRBV2 with TRBJ2-2; the D gene is possibly TRBD1 (5 bases). Germline V gene data show CDR1 as SNHLY and CDR2 as FYNNEI. Trimming cost V 2 bases and J 4 bases, with 11 bases left between them. The CDR3 loop spans 15 amino acids. Here the CDR3 reads CASSEQGSGTGELFF. DNA for the CDR3: TGTGCCAGCAGTGAACAGGGTTCGGGCACCGGGGAGCTGTTTTTT.

The rearrangement joins TRBV3-1 (or the pseudogene TRBV3-2) to TRBJ1-2, with TRBD1 as a possible D gene (5 bases). The ends were cut back, 0 bases at V and 8 bases at J, with 13 bases in the middle. CDR3 length equals 14 residues. CDR1 is LGHDT, CDR2 YNNKEL, per germline (reference sequence). The CDR3 loop is CASSQDMTGLGYTF. Written as DNA, the CDR3 is TGTGCCAGCAGCCAAGATATGACGGGGCTAGGCTACACCTTC.

The CDR3 loop is CASSPEPGRGQPQHF. The CDR3 DNA follows: TGTGCCAGCAGCCCAGAGCCCGGGCGGGGTCAGCCCCAGCATTTT. V gene TRBV7-2 combines with J gene TRBJ1-5, with no clear D. Germline V CDR1 and CDR2: SGHTA, FQGNSA. This CDR3 is 15 amino acids long. Trimming shortened V by 5 bases and J by 6 bases, and 17 bases separated the two germline ends.

The genes are TRBV4-3 and TRBJ2-3; 11 bases are shared with TRBD2. V dropped 8 bases and J dropped 2; count of bases not matched to a gene: 9. CDR3 length: 16 amino acids. Germline-derived CDR1 and CDR2 are LGHNA and YSLEER. DNA of the CDR3: TGCGCCAGCGCCCAGGGACTAGCGGATTACACAGATACGCAGTATTTT. This sequence encodes CASAQGLADYTDTQYF.

CDR3 coding DNA: TGTGCCAGCGGAGGAGGGTACGGCGACGAGCAGTACTTC. This sequence encodes CASGGGYGDEQYF. The chain couples TRBV7-6 to TRBJ2-7; the D gene is possibly TRBD2 (6 bases). CDR3 length: 13 amino acids. V gave up 8 bases and J gave up 5 bases, with 16 bases separating them. CDR1 is SGHVS, CDR2 FNYEAQ, per germline.

The genes are TRBV7-2 and TRBJ2-3; D unresolved. The V end was cut by 3 bases, the J end by 4 bases, with 14 bases between. CDR3 length: 15 residues. Looked up from germline, CDR1 is SGHTA and CDR2 is FQGNSA. The CDR3 spells CASSFSDLSPDTQYF. The CDR3 DNA follows: TGTGCCAGCAGCTTCTCGGATCTTTCGCCAGATACGCAGTATTTT.

J is TRBJ2-3 and V is TRBV18; 7 positions agree with TRBD1. Germline lookup yields CDR1 KGHSH and CDR2 LQKENI. V lost 6 bases to trimming and J lost 0 bases; unmatched junction nucleotides: 6. There are 15 residues in the CDR3. CDR3 loop: CASSHGTVSTDTQYF. As DNA, the CDR3 is TGTGCCAGCTCCCACGGGACAGTCAGCACAGATACGCAGTATTTT.

V usage is TRBV5-6 and J usage is TRBJ2-1; 10 bases are a match to TRBD2. The CDR3 runs 16 residues. The germline V gene has CDR1 SGHDT and CDR2 YYEEEE. With V trimmed by 1 base and J by 9 bases, 10 bases remained unmatched. The CDR3 coding sequence is TGTGCCAGCAGCTTGTACGAGCTAGCGGGAGCGAGTGAGCAGTTCTTC. This translates into CASSLYELAGASEQFF.

The chain carries TRBV25-1 and TRBJ2-3; 9 bases align to TRBD2. Losses at the gene ends were 3 bases for V and 1 base for J; bases not matched to a gene: 8. Germline V gene sequence: CDR1 MGHDK, CDR2 SYGVNS. The CDR3 is made up of 17 amino acids. This chain's CDR3 is CASSESAGGSGTDTQYF. The DNA for the CDR3 is TGTGCCAGCAGTGAGTCGGCGGGGGGGTCGGGCACAGATACGCAGTATTTT.

In its sample, this clone was seen once. The chain couples TRBV7-9 to TRBJ2-1, with D perhaps TRBD1 or TRBD2 (5 bases each). Looked up from germline, CDR1 is SEHNR and CDR2 is FQNEAQ (reference sequence). Trimming removed 4 bases from V and 8 bases from J, with 30 bases in between. The CDR3 covers 19 residues. Here the CDR3 DNA reads TGTGCCAGCAGCTCCACTCCCGGGGCTAGCCGGAATCTAGGTCATGAGCAGTTCTTC. It codes for CASSSTPGASRNLGHEQFF.

This chain links TRBV28 with TRBJ2-1; the match to TRBD2 covers 15 bases. J gave up 9 bases and V 10 bases, and 7 bases lay outside the gene matches. This CDR3 is built from 14 residues. The germline V gene has CDR1 MDHEN and CDR2 SYDVKM. CDR3 amino acids: CAITGTSGRFEQFF. The CDR3 nucleotides read TGTGCCATTACCGGGACTAGCGGGAGGTTTGAGCAGTTCTTC.

With respect to this clone: The same CDR3 is also encoded by other DNA sequences in this sample. The chain joins TRBV5-1 to TRBJ1-4; no reliable D call. Germline lookup yields CDR1 SGHRS and CDR2 YFSETQ. The CDR3 contains 13 residues. Trimming left V 4 bases short and J 3 bases short, with 7 bases between. Here the CDR3 DNA reads TGCGCCAGCAGCAGGGCGGCTAATGAAAAACTGTTTTTT. This encodes CASSRAANEKLFF.

Remarks on this clone: Likely a read error: the CDR3 ends without its conserved phenylalanine or tryptophan. Because the CDR3's place on the DNA is in doubt, the DNA is left out and the CDR3 is given as listed by TCRdb. J is TRBJ1-1 and V is TRBV6-4. The germline gives CDR1 MRHNA, CDR2 SNTAGT. Termini included, the CDR3 measures 9 amino acids. The CDR3 protein is CASSADGLS.

The chain carries TRBV6-5 and TRBJ1-3; 7 bases match TRBD1. The CDR3 contains 15 residues. With V trimmed by 8 bases and J by 0 bases, 7 bases remained unmatched. Germline V gives CDR1 MNHEY, CDR2 SVGAGI. CDR3 DNA sequence: TGTGCCAGCTATAACAGGGGCGGCTCTGGAAACACCATATATTTT. Amino acids: CASYNRGGSGNTIYF.

In this sample, this clone turned up once. The rearrangement links TRBV15 to TRBJ2-2, with TRBD1 matching over 7 bases. CDR1 is LNHNV and CDR2 is YYDKDF in the germline V gene (reference sequence). Germline trimming cut 3 bases from V and 2 bases from J; bases unmatched to any gene: 3. The CDR3 covers 15 residues. Here the CDR3 reads CATSSDRVNTGELFF. As DNA, the CDR3 is TGTGCCACCAGCAGCGACAGGGTCAACACCGGGGAGCTGTTTTTT.

This sequence joins TRBV5-6 and TRBJ2-2; a possible D gene is TRBD2 (6 bases). This CDR3 spans 13 amino acids. Between the trimmed V and J ends, which lost 0 bases and 9 bases, there was a span of 9 bases. Germline CDR1 and CDR2: SGHDT and YYEEEE. The CDR3 nucleotides are TGTGCCAGCAGCTTGGGAGGGGACTGGGAGCTGTTTTTT. Translating gives CASSLGGDWELFF.

J is TRBJ2-7 and V is TRBV19; 7 nucleotides line up with TRBD1. Germline loops: CDR1 LNHDA, CDR2 SQIVND (reference sequence). This CDR3 has 13 amino acids. Trimming took 4 bases from V and 5 from J; bases not matched to a gene: 5. The DNA of the CDR3 is TGTGCCAGTAGTACGCGACAGGGAAACGAGCAGTACTTC. Protein: CASSTRQGNEQYF.

The rearrangement links TRBV5-5 to TRBJ2-7; 9 positions match TRBD1. Germline trimming cut 7 bases from V and 6 bases from J; bases unmatched to any gene: 11. CDR3 length: 14 amino acids. Germline assignment: CDR1 SGHKS and CDR2 YYEKEE (reference sequence). CDR3 DNA sequence: TGTGCCAGCCAAGCGGGACAGGGAACGGGCGAGCAGTACTTC. Its protein product is CASQAGQGTGEQYF.